This entry lists 25 T cell receptor beta chains sequenced from one sample in a study of T cell clonotyping in hematopoietic cell transplantation. Profiling relied on immunoSEQ multiplex PCR, and the TCRdb table lists in-frame clones only, not all of them. The sample has 13,000 to 15,000 clones, about nine tenths seen once; the top ten hold over 10%. The source was PBMCs, collected 100 days after allogeneic stem cell transplant. These receptor sequences come from a male patient aged 50 to 59 who had an allogeneic stem cell transplant from an unrelated donor, so T cells may come from the graft donor. Some clones in this sample may be carry-over from other donors' samples.

The V gene is TRBV10-3, the J gene TRBJ2-3; D is unclear. The length of the CDR3 is 13 residues. V lost 6 bases, J lost 6 bases, and 13 bases lay in between. Germline lookup yields CDR1 ENHRY and CDR2 SYGVKD. The CDR3, as DNA: TGTGCCATCAGGCTCGACTCCCCGGATACGCAGTATTTT. This codes for CAIRLDSPDTQYF.

The V and J genes are TRBV18 and TRBJ1-3; tentatively, D is TRBD1 (5 bases). The V and J ends lost 3 bases and 5 bases respectively, with 14 bases between them. The CDR3 sequence is 15 residues long. The V gene's germline CDR1 is KGHSH and CDR2 LQKENI. The CDR3 protein is CASSPVGTGRNTIYF. CDR3 nucleotide sequence: TGTGCCAGCTCACCCGTCGGGACGGGACGAAACACCATATATTTT.

This chain joins TRBV11-1 and TRBJ2-7; TRBD1 might be the D (7 bases). This CDR3 is built from 14 residues. Germline lookup yields CDR1 SGHAT and CDR2 FQDESV (reference sequence). V dropped 6 bases and J dropped 3 bases, with 15 bases sitting between them. CDR3 region: CASRLRDSLYEQYF. DNA for the CDR3: TGTGCCAGCAGACTGCGGGACAGCCTCTACGAGCAGTACTTC.

The V call is TRBV5-1, the J call TRBJ2-2; 7 positions match TRBD1. The germline V gene encodes CDR1 SGHRS and CDR2 YFSETQ. The CDR3 runs to 16 residues. Unmatched junction bases numbered 3, after V lost 1 base and J lost 0 bases. The CDR3 reads CASSLQGGPNTGELFF. In nucleotides, the CDR3 is TGCGCCAGCAGCTTGCAAGGGGGCCCGAACACCGGGGAGCTGTTTTTT.

This chain joins TRBV30 and TRBJ2-1; the match to TRBD2 covers 14 bases. J gave up 7 bases and V 3 bases, and 8 bases lay outside the gene matches. The CDR3 totals 16 residues. Germline V gene lookup returns CDR1 GTSNPN and CDR2 SVGIG (reference sequence). CDR3 sequence: CAWSPGTSGRWNEQFF. CDR3 in DNA: TGTGCCTGGAGCCCCGGGACTAGCGGGAGATGGAATGAGCAGTTCTTC.

This clone was recorded only once. The V gene is TRBV5-6, the J gene TRBJ2-3; 8 bases are a match to TRBD1. Per the germline V gene, CDR1 is SGHDT and CDR2 is YYEEEE. The J segment lost 8 bases and the V segment lost 2 bases, leaving 4 bases of the junction unmatched. This CDR3 contains 13 residues. The CDR3 nucleotides read TGTGCCAGCAGCTTTGACAGGGGCGGTACGCAGTATTTT. It yields the protein CASSFDRGGTQYF.

This clone was detected only a few times. The chain links TRBV4-2 to TRBJ1-6; a weak D match, TRBD1 (5 bases). The CDR3 loop spans 15 amino acids. Germline V lookup: CDR1 LGHNA, CDR2 YNFKEQ. Trimming stripped 5 bases from V and 3 bases from J, with 11 bases between. The CDR3 sequence: CASSGRDGYNSPLHF. CDR3 in DNA: TGTGCCAGCAGCGGCCGGGACGGCTATAATTCACCCCTCCACTTT.

The chain is built from TRBV7-8 and TRBJ2-2; TRBD1 is a possible D gene (6 bases). Trimming pared 2 bases from V and 2 bases from J, leaving 12 bases between. The CDR3 has 16 residues. Looked up from germline, CDR1 is SGHVS and CDR2 is FQNEAQ. DNA of the CDR3: TGTGCCAGCAGCTTATATGGGGGCCTAAACACCGGGGAGCTGTTTTTT. Residues: CASSLYGGLNTGELFF. Variable domain in full (rest from reference TRBV7-8 and TRBJ2-2): GAGVSQSPRYKVAKRGQDVALRCDPISGHVSLFWYQQALGQGPEFLTYFQNEAQLDKSGLPSDRFFAERPEGSVSTLKIQRTQQEDSAVYLCASSLYGGLNTGELFFGEGSRLTVL.

The J gene is TRBJ2-2, the V gene TRBV7-6, with TRBD2 as a possible D gene (6 bases). V gave up 7 bases and J gave up 7 bases, with 16 bases separating them. The CDR3 extends over 14 amino acids. The V gene's germline CDR1 is SGHVS and CDR2 FNYEAQ. The CDR3 DNA reads as TGTGCCAGCAAGGATAGCGGCCACGGCGGGGAGCTGTTTTTT. The encoded protein is CASKDSGHGGELFF.

V usage is TRBV30 and J usage is TRBJ2-3, with TRBD2 identical over 10 bases. CDR1 and CDR2 from the germline V gene are GTSNPN and SVGIG (reference sequence). V trimming: 3 bases; J trimming: 2 bases; junction bases outside the gene matches: 17. The CDR3 runs to 19 residues. CDR3 in amino acids: CAWSGGLAYSYGATDTQYF. Written as DNA, the CDR3 is TGTGCCTGGAGCGGGGGACTAGCGTATTCATACGGGGCCACAGATACGCAGTATTTT.

V usage is TRBV15 and J usage is TRBJ2-5; no definite D call. Deletions cut 7 bases from V and 5 bases from J, with 17 bases between. Germline lookup yields CDR1 LNHNV and CDR2 YYDKDF (reference sequence). CDR3 length: 14 residues. The CDR3 region is CATTLRTLGETQYF. The CDR3 nucleotides read TGTGCCACCACTCTTCGGACCCTTGGGGAGACCCAGTACTTC.

The V and J genes are TRBV6-6 and TRBJ1-5; D remains unclear. Germline V CDR1 and CDR2: MNHNY, SVGAGI (reference sequence). The CDR3 spans 16 residues. The V and J ends lost 8 bases and 6 bases respectively, with 23 bases between them. The CDR3 DNA sequence: TGTGCCAGCCACAAGAGTGGTACAGCGGCTCTTCAGCCCCAGCATTTT. It is translated as CASHKSGTAALQPQHF.

The chain links TRBV6-1 to TRBJ1-1; a weak D match, TRBD1 (5 bases). The germline V and J ends were trimmed by 2 bases and 1 base, with 17 bases remaining between them. CDR3 length: 17 amino acids. Germline-derived CDR1 and CDR2 are MNHNS and SASEGT. CDR3 amino acids: CASSEWAGRKRNTEAFF. DNA for the CDR3: TGTGCCAGCAGTGAATGGGCAGGGCGAAAGAGGAACACTGAAGCTTTCTTT.

The chain links TRBV4-3 to TRBJ2-3; 8 bases fit TRBD2. Germline lookup yields CDR1 LGHNA and CDR2 YSLEER. The ends lost 3 bases at V and 2 bases at J; junction bases unmatched: 7. The CDR3 runs 16 residues. The CDR3: CASSHGSGVHTDTQYF. The DNA for the CDR3 is TGCGCCAGCAGCCACGGTAGCGGGGTACACACAGATACGCAGTATTTT.

This sequence joins TRBV11-2 and TRBJ1-2; possibly TRBD1 for D (5 bases). The germline V and J ends were trimmed by 3 bases and 2 bases, with 10 bases remaining between them. CDR1 is SGHAT and CDR2 is FQNNGV in the germline V gene. The CDR3 loop spans 14 amino acids. In DNA form, the CDR3 reads TGTGCCAGCAGCTTGGGAGGGACGAACTATGGCTACACCTTC. It translates to CASSLGGTNYGYTF.

This clone appeared a few times. The chain employs TRBV7-2 and TRBJ2-1; maybe TRBD2 (5 bases). This CDR3 has 13 residues. Between the trimmed V and J ends, which lost 1 base and 7 bases, there was a span of 8 bases. Germline values: CDR1 SGHTA, CDR2 FQGNSA. The CDR3 DNA follows: TGTGCCAGCAGCTTAGTCACTAGGAATGAGCAGTTCTTC. Its translation is CASSLVTRNEQFF.

The chain links TRBV5-3 to TRBJ1-1, with 11 bases fitting TRBD1. TRBV5-3 is an ORF for which the function is uncertain. V lost 4 bases, J lost 0 bases, and 2 bases stayed unmatched. The CDR3 is 15 residues long. In DNA, the CDR3 is TGTGCCAGAAGCGGACAGGGGGCGATGAACACTGAAGCTTTCTTT. Its protein is CARSGQGAMNTEAFF.

The chain uses TRBV5-1 and TRBJ2-7, with a possible D match to TRBD1 (6 bases). CDR1 SGHRS and CDR2 YFSETQ come from the germline V gene. This CDR3 has 12 amino acids. Trimming left V 4 bases short and J 3 bases short, with 8 bases between. CDR3 protein: CASSIRGYEQYF. CDR3 sequence (DNA): TGCGCCAGCAGCATCAGGGGCTACGAGCAGTACTTC.

This clone was picked up a small number of times. The gene calls are TRBV10-3 and TRBJ1-2; 8 bases are shared with TRBD1. Germline CDR1 reads ENHRY; CDR2 reads SYGVKD. J was trimmed by 2 bases and V by 2 bases; bases with no gene match: 4. This CDR3 is 15 amino acids long. CDR3 DNA: TGTGCCATCAGTGAGCCTAGACAGGGGAACTATGGCTACACCTTC. Its translation: CAISEPRQGNYGYTF.

This clone was observed a few times. This sequence joins TRBV6-6 and TRBJ1-3; D gene unclear. CDR1 and CDR2 from the germline V gene are MNHNY and SVGAGI (reference sequence). V lost 0 bases, J lost 0 bases, and 9 bases lay in between. The CDR3 contains 16 residues. As DNA, the CDR3 is TGTGCCAGCAGTTACTCGAGTCAGGTCTCTGGAAACACCATATATTTT. It translates to CASSYSSQVSGNTIYF.

The chain is built from TRBV6-1 and TRBJ1-6; no definite D call. Germline V lookup: CDR1 MNHNS, CDR2 SASEGT. V was trimmed by 1 base and J by 9 bases, leaving 10 bases between them. The CDR3 has 14 amino acids. The DNA of the CDR3 is TGTGCCAGCAGTGAAGTGGTAAAGGGTTCACCCCTCCACTTT. Its translation: CASSEVVKGSPLHF.

The chain has TRBV5-1 and TRBJ2-7; 9 nucleotides line up with TRBD1. The CDR3 covers 14 residues. Germline V gene lookup returns CDR1 SGHRS and CDR2 YFSETQ. J lost 2 bases, V lost 2 bases, and 2 bases had no gene match. CDR3 nucleotide sequence: TGCGCCAGCAGCTTCCGGGACAGGGCCTACGAGCAGTACTTC. Translating gives CASSFRDRAYEQYF.

The chain recombines TRBV19 with TRBJ1-1, with 7 bases aligning to TRBD1. The CDR3 loop spans 16 amino acids. Germline lookup yields CDR1 LNHDA and CDR2 SQIVND (reference sequence). V shed 5 bases, J shed 7 bases, and the junction held 16 bases outside the gene matches. Here the CDR3 DNA reads TGTGCCAGTAGTCCCCGCTATAGGACAGGTCCAGTTGAAGCTTTCTTT. As protein: CASSPRYRTGPVEAFF.

This clone was detected a few times. The chain joins TRBV4-2 to TRBJ2-7, with D unresolved. V lost 3 bases and J lost 0, with 3 bases in between. CDR3 size: 12 residues. Germline values: CDR1 LGHNA, CDR2 YNFKEQ. The CDR3 DNA is TGTGCCAGCAGCCAGGACTCCTACGAGCAGTACTTC. The encoded protein is CASSQDSYEQYF.

The CDR3 DNA follows: TGTGCCTTATACAGGGCGGAGAACACTGAAGCTTTCTTT. As protein: CALYRAENTEAFF. The rearrangement uses TRBV30 and TRBJ1-1; D possibly corresponds to TRBD1 (6 bases). Germline V gene sequence: CDR1 GTSNPN, CDR2 SVGIG (reference sequence). Between the trimmed V and J ends, which lost 7 bases and 1 base, there was a span of 13 bases. The CDR3 totals 13 residues.